Presented here are 29 T cell receptor beta chains from one specimen sequenced in a study. In TCRdb, the 5' RACE reads were re-called with MiXCR into one record per CDR3 protein. The data show tens of thousands of distinct CDR3 sequences, around 26% seen once. The sample comprised tumor-infiltrating memory CD4+ T cells sorted from the breast tumor. Subset reported: memory CD4+ T cells, CD4+CD45RO+CD25-. Source of these receptors: a female donor with breast cancer.

This clonotype was counted ten times or more. This chain uses TRBV6-5 with TRBJ2-1; 8 bases fit TRBD2. The germline V gene encodes CDR1 MNHEY and CDR2 SVGAGI. The V gene end was trimmed by 6 bases and the J gene end by 2 bases; junction bases not matched to a gene: 6. The CDR3 sequence is 15 residues long. The CDR3 loop is CASSQSGGPYNEQFF. CDR3 coding DNA: TGTGCCAGCAGCCAGAGCGGGGGACCCTACAATGAGCAGTTCTTC.

This clonotype was observed many times. The chain links TRBV7-3 to TRBJ1-4; no clear D. CDR1 is SGHTA and CDR2 is FQGTGA in the germline V gene. V gave up 10 bases and J gave up 8 bases, with 11 bases separating them. CDR3 length: 11 residues. The CDR3 nucleotides are TGTGCCATCCTGGGTTGGGAAAAACTGTTTTTT. Protein product: CAILGWEKLFF.

The V and J genes are TRBV6-6 and TRBJ2-7, with D possibly matching TRBD1 (6 bases). The V end lost 7 bases, the J end lost 4 bases, and 17 bases lay between the germline ends. Germline CDR1 and CDR2: MNHNY and SVGAGI (reference sequence). The CDR3 is 14 amino acids. CDR3 nucleotides: TGTGCCAGCACTGTATCGGGACATTTATACGAGCAGTACTTC. Translated, it gives CASTVSGHLYEQYF.

This clonotype was seen a single time. The V and J genes are TRBV3-1 and TRBJ2-7, with a possible D match to TRBD2 (5 bases). The CDR3 runs 14 residues. Germline V gene lookup returns CDR1 LGHDT and CDR2 YNNKEL (reference sequence). V lost 0 bases and J lost 6, with 12 bases in between. The CDR3 spells CASSQDPASSEQYF. In nucleotides, the CDR3 is TGTGCCAGCAGCCAAGATCCGGCTAGCAGCGAGCAGTACTTC.

The table lists this clonotype with many counts. This chain connects TRBV6-2 or TRBV6-3 to TRBJ2-7; possibly TRBD2 for D (6 bases). The CDR3 loop spans 14 amino acids. Germline loops: CDR1 MNHEY, CDR2 SVGEGT. The V end was cut by 7 bases, the J end by 4 bases, with 17 bases between. CDR3 residues: CASIRSGPLYEQYF. The CDR3 region has the DNA TGTGCCAGCATTAGGAGCGGGCCTCTGTACGAGCAGTACTTC.

The chain carries TRBV6-5 and TRBJ1-3; 7 bases are shared with TRBD1. The CDR3 is 14 residues long. V lost 6 bases and J lost 4; bases outside the gene matches: 6. CDR1 and CDR2 (germline): MNHEY, SVGAGI. The CDR3, as DNA: TGTGCCAGCAGCCGAGACAGGGAGGGAAACACCATATATTTT. Amino acids: CASSRDREGNTIYF.

This clonotype has just a few counts. With a much larger clone just one base away, this may be a read error. Since the CDR3 does not end with the conserved phenylalanine or tryptophan, this likely comes from a read error. V usage is TRBV4-3 and J usage is TRBJ1-6, with unresolved D. V gave up 0 bases and J gave up 8 bases, with 5 bases separating them. CDR1 LGHNA and CDR2 YSLEER come from the germline V gene. The CDR3 consists of 13 residues. CDR3 in DNA: TGCGCCAGCAGCCAAGACAAGGATTCACCCCTCCACGTT. Translated, it gives CASSQDKDSPLHV.

The chain carries TRBV28 and TRBJ1-2; weak D call: TRBD1 (6 bases). V lost 8 bases and J 4 bases, leaving 17 bases between the germline ends. This CDR3 comprises 14 residues. Germline CDR1 is MDHEN and CDR2 is SYDVKM. The chain's CDR3 is CASGHFGGGYGYTF. CDR3 DNA sequence: TGTGCCAGCGGTCACTTCGGGGGCGGCTATGGCTACACCTTC.

A word on this clonotype: This may arise from a read error, as a much more abundant clone is one base away. V and J are TRBV4-2 and TRBJ2-3; 8 bases align to TRBD1. This CDR3 region has 16 residues. CDR1 LGHNA and CDR2 YNFKEQ come from the germline V gene. J lost 0 bases, V lost 4 bases, and 6 bases had no gene match. CDR3 residues: CASSRQGTGSTDTQYF. The CDR3 DNA follows: TGTGCCAGCAGCCGACAAGGGACAGGTAGCACAGATACGCAGTATTTT.

The rearrangement links TRBV28 to TRBJ1-5; no clear D. Germline V gene sequence: CDR1 MDHEN, CDR2 SYDVKM. V was trimmed by 4 bases and J by 4 bases, leaving 5 bases between them. The length of the CDR3 is 12 residues. CDR3 amino acids: CASSSMNQPQHF. The CDR3 region has the DNA TGTGCCAGCAGTTCAATGAATCAGCCCCAGCATTTT.

This clonotype has only a few counts. The chain uses TRBV10-3 and TRBJ2-3; 7 bases agree with TRBD1. The CDR3 runs 16 residues. Germline V gene lookup returns CDR1 ENHRY and CDR2 SYGVKD. The ends lost 3 bases at V and 1 base at J; junction bases unmatched: 7. In DNA, the CDR3 is TGTGCCATCAGTGACCCTAGGGACAGCGGCACAGATACGCAGTATTTT. It translates to CAISDPRDSGTDTQYF.

This chain connects TRBV7-9 to TRBJ2-1; 7 nucleotides agree with TRBD2. There are 14 residues in the CDR3. The germline V gene encodes CDR1 SEHNR and CDR2 FQNEAQ (reference sequence). J gave up 10 bases and V 8 bases, and 14 bases lay outside the gene matches. Here the CDR3 reads CASGALGREQEQFF. Here the CDR3 DNA reads TGTGCCAGCGGAGCGTTAGGGCGGGAGCAGGAGCAGTTCTTC.

This clonotype has a handful of counts. This rearrangement joins TRBV12-3 or TRBV12-4 to TRBJ2-1; 8 bases are shared with TRBD1. This CDR3 is built from 15 residues. The ends lost 11 bases at V and 2 bases at J; junction bases unmatched: 11. The chain's CDR3 is CASQAGQDTYNEQFF. The CDR3 coding sequence is TGTGCCTCACAGGCGGGACAGGACACCTACAATGAGCAGTTCTTC.

This clonotype was recorded many times. V is TRBV15 and J is TRBJ1-4; D remains ambiguous. CDR3 length: 14 residues. V was trimmed by 0 bases and J by 8 bases, leaving 10 bases between them. Germline values: CDR1 LNHNV, CDR2 YYDKDF (reference sequence). Here the CDR3 DNA reads TGTGCCACCAGCAGAGAGGGAGGATTAGAAAAACTGTTTTTT. Translation: CATSREGGLEKLFF.

The V call is TRBV28, the J call TRBJ1-2, with 9 positions matching TRBD1. CDR3 length: 16 amino acids. The V segment lost 9 bases and the J segment 3 bases; nucleotides outside the gene matches: 14. Germline V CDR1 and CDR2: MDHEN, SYDVKM. The CDR3 coding sequence is TGTGCCAGTACTCTGGGGGGGACAGGGTTTTACTATGGCTACACCTTC. It specifies CASTLGGTGFYYGYTF.

This clonotype has only a few counts. The V and J genes are TRBV14 and TRBJ2-1; 12 nucleotides match TRBD2. V gave up 1 base and J gave up 13 bases; unmatched junction bases: 8. In germline, CDR1 is SGHDN, CDR2 FVKESK. This CDR3 spans 15 amino acids. CDR3 sequence: CASSQAGTSGLAQFF. The CDR3 nucleotides read TGTGCCAGCAGCCAAGCCGGGACTAGCGGGCTCGCCCAGTTCTTC.

This clonotype came up a few times. Here the CDR3 DNA reads TGTGCCAGCAACCACGGTCCTGACCTAGCGGGAGTAGGCACAGATACGCAGTATTTT. Translated, it gives CASNHGPDLAGVGTDTQYF. The chain employs TRBV6-2 or TRBV6-3 and TRBJ2-3, with 10 positions matching TRBD2. The CDR3 runs 19 residues. CDR1 MNHEY and CDR2 SVGEGT come from the germline V gene. Unmatched junction bases numbered 17, after V lost 7 bases and J lost 1 base.

This clonotype was found once. The chain links TRBV9 to TRBJ2-3, with D unresolved. Trimming left V 0 bases short and J 3 bases short, with 5 bases between. This CDR3 spans 13 amino acids. The germline V gene has CDR1 SGDLS and CDR2 YYNGEE. CDR3 protein: CASSVGNTDTQYF. The CDR3 DNA follows: TGTGCCAGCAGCGTAGGGAATACAGATACGCAGTATTTT.

This chain joins TRBV29-1 and TRBJ1-2; no definite D call. CDR3 size: 12 residues. The V end lost 1 base, the J end lost 8 bases, and 11 bases lay between the germline ends. Germline assignment: CDR1 SQVTM and CDR2 ANQGSEA. The CDR3 DNA is TGCAGCGTTGAAGGAGCAGGTGGAGGCTACACCTTC. Protein sequence: CSVEGAGGGYTF. Supplemented by reference TRBV29-1 and TRBJ1-2, the full variable domain reads SAVISQKPSRDICQRGTSLTIQCQVDSQVTMMFWYRQQPGQSLTLIATANQGSEATYESGFVIDKFPISRPNLTFSTLTVSNMSPEDSSIYLCSVEGAGGGYTFGSGTRLTVV.

The chain carries TRBV7-8 and TRBJ1-1, with D maybe TRBD1 (5 bases). V lost 5 bases, J lost 3 bases, and 16 bases lay in between. The V gene's germline CDR1 is SGHVS and CDR2 FQNEAQ. This CDR3 comprises 15 residues. CDR3 coding DNA: TGTGCCAGCAGCCAAAGTCAGAGGGGCTACACTGAAGCTTTCTTT. Protein product: CASSQSQRGYTEAFF.

Points on this clonotype: The germline gene is not matched at one end of the junction; a read error may be the cause. This chain links TRBV12-3 or TRBV12-4 with TRBJ1-2; D is uncertain. The CDR3 has 12 amino acids. The CDR3 nucleotides are TGTGCCAGTACGAACCCTAAATATGGCTACACCTTC. This codes for CASTNPKYGYTF.

Only a few counts were recorded for this clonotype. The V gene is TRBV20-1, the J gene TRBJ1-3; 8 positions agree with TRBD1. V trimming: 4 bases; J trimming: 8 bases; junction bases outside the gene matches: 7. Germline-derived CDR1 and CDR2 are DFQATT and SNEGSKA (reference sequence). The CDR3 is 13 amino acids. CDR3 sequence: CSAIDRGSDTIYF. The CDR3 DNA reads as TGCAGTGCTATCGACAGGGGATCAGACACCATATATTTT.

This clonotype was found many times. This rearrangement joins TRBV29-1 to TRBJ2-2, with D perhaps matching TRBD2 (5 bases). The CDR3 length is 11 residues. V dropped 3 bases and J dropped 8 bases, with 7 bases sitting between them. The germline CDR1 and CDR2 sequences are SQVTM and ANQGSEA. The CDR3 region has the DNA TGCAGCGTTGACGGAGGAGGGGAGCTGTTTTTT. This encodes CSVDGGGELFF.

This clonotype appeared many times. The rearrangement uses TRBV4-2 and TRBJ2-5; TRBD2 agrees at 9 bases. Germline assignment: CDR1 LGHNA and CDR2 YNFKEQ. This CDR3 has 15 residues. The junction had 8 bases not matched to a gene; V was cut back by 4 bases and J by 5 bases. CDR3 in amino acids: CASSPVAGDTETQYF. CDR3 DNA sequence: TGTGCCAGCAGCCCGGTAGCGGGAGACACGGAGACCCAGTACTTC.

This clonotype has a handful of counts. As DNA, the CDR3 is TGCGCCAGCAGCTTTACAGGGACAGGGGGGACCGAGCAGTACTTC. Translated: CASSFTGTGGTEQYF. J is TRBJ2-7 and V is TRBV5-1; 11 nucleotides align to TRBD1. V was pared by 2 bases and J by 6 bases, with 7 bases of the junction left unmatched. The CDR3 spans 15 residues. CDR1 is SGHRS and CDR2 is YFSETQ in the germline V gene. The full variable domain, in which reference TRBV5-1 and TRBJ2-7 provide the parts outside the CDR3, is KAGVTQTPRYLIKTRGQQVTLSCSPISGHRSVSWYQQTPGQGLQFLFEYFSETQRNKGNFPGRFSGRQFSNSRSEMNVSTLELGDSALYLCASSFTGTGGTEQYFGPGTRLTVT.

The J gene is TRBJ2-7, the V gene TRBV5-5; D is perhaps TRBD1 or TRBD2 (5 bases each). This CDR3 has 14 amino acids. V lost 6 bases and J 4 bases, leaving 17 bases between the germline ends. Germline lookup yields CDR1 SGHKS and CDR2 YYEKEE (reference sequence). For the CDR3, the DNA is TGTGCCAGCACTCGGGACGAGAACTCTTACGAGCAGTACTTC. This gives the protein CASTRDENSYEQYF.

Points on this clonotype: The junction departs from the called germline gene at one end, perhaps through a read error. The chain has TRBV7-2 and TRBJ2-7; 9 bases line up with TRBD1. The germline gives CDR1 SGHTA, CDR2 FQGNSA. CDR3 size: 14 residues. The CDR3 loop reads CAGSPGTGNYEQYF. DNA of the CDR3: TGTGCCGGCAGCCCGGGGACAGGGAACTACGAGCAGTACTTC.

V usage is TRBV5-1 and J usage is TRBJ2-1; no reliable D call. The ends were cut back, 0 bases at V and 9 bases at J, with 13 bases in the middle. CDR3 size: 14 residues. Germline lookup yields CDR1 SGHRS and CDR2 YFSETQ. The CDR3 protein is CASSLALQTREQFF. The CDR3 DNA is TGCGCCAGCAGCTTGGCCCTCCAGACTCGTGAGCAGTTCTTC.

This clonotype has just a few counts. The V and J genes are TRBV5-1 and TRBJ2-1, with 12 bases aligning to TRBD2. CDR1 is SGHRS and CDR2 is YFSETQ in the germline V gene. The J segment lost 4 bases and the V segment lost 4 bases, leaving 6 bases of the junction unmatched. This CDR3 is built from 16 residues. CDR3 amino acids: CASSLLAGGGYNEQFF. CDR3 sequence (DNA): TGCGCCAGCAGCCTTCTAGCGGGAGGGGGTTACAATGAGCAGTTCTTC.